This T cell receptor (beta chain) is from a study of CD8 T cells in Susac syndrome. There are 17 residues in the CDR3. V lost 5 bases to trimming and J lost 4 bases; unmatched junction nucleotides: 13. Germline V gene data show CDR1 as SEHNR and CDR2 as FQNEAQ (reference sequence). After extraction with the RNeasy kit, roughly 0.5 to 1 ug of the RNA was reverse transcribed using random hexamers. Amplification of the TCR beta CDR3 was carried out by immunoSEQ multiplex PCR, which spanned a total of 54 Vbeta and 13 Jbeta segments. TCRdb reanalysed the immunoSEQ multiplex PCR reads using MiXCR and keeps one entry per CDR3 protein. The sample lists 250,000 to 300,000 distinct CDR3 sequences, about 88% occurring once. Control patients had untreated stable or active relapsing-remitting multiple sclerosis by revised McDonald criteria.

Source material: CD8+ T cells from PBMCs. The sequence was obtained from a human donor with multiple sclerosis. The genes are TRBV7-9 and TRBJ2-1; 8 bases are a match to TRBD2. The CDR3 DNA follows: TGTGCCAGCAGCCCTCTGAGGGGACTAGAAGGGTACAATGAGCAGTTCTTC. This encodes CASSPLRGLEGYNEQFF.